The sequence of this TCR beta chain was determined in a study of cytomegalovirus exposure and HLA in healthy donors. Study-wide points: In vitro checks showed that a few CMV-associated chains really do target CMV antigens. Rarity characterized most TCR sequences, yet some public TCRs appeared in many donors. The study labeled approximately 150 TCR beta chains cytomegalovirus-associated.

Losses at the gene ends were 6 bases for V and 4 bases for J; bases not matched to a gene: 6. The germline V gene encodes CDR1 MNHEY and CDR2 SVGAGI. The CDR3 loop spans 14 amino acids. The donors belonged to the roughly 110-subject validation cohort, separate from the approximately 670-subject first cohort. Turning to this clone: The antigen is unknown.

Generated by immunoSEQ multiplex PCR, the TCRdb table keeps only in-frame clones and is missing some. The table records around 350,000 clones, 80% to 90% of them present only once. The chain has TRBV6-5 and TRBJ2-3; TRBD1 matches at 8 bases. The sequencing input was PBMCs. The clonotype comes from a woman aged 18 to 35 in good health and CMV-seronegative. Written as DNA, the CDR3 is TGTGCCAGCAGGAGGACAGGGTTGTCAGATACGCAGTATTTT. This encodes CASRRTGLSDTQYF.